This TCR beta chain derives from a study of PD-1 blockade in classical Hodgkin lymphoma. Sequencing was performed with immunoSEQ multiplex PCR; in TCRdb, only in-frame clones are kept and a portion is missing. Of some 21,000 clones detected, around 83% appear once; the ten largest clones hold around 1.2%. Study results and limitations: The drivers behind the repertoire differences, possibly disease activity or prior therapy, remain undefined. Baseline TCR diversity was reportedly lower in newly diagnosed patients than in healthy donors. It was reported as lower still in relapsed/refractory patients.

Time point reported: newly diagnosed, previously untreated cHL patient sample. CD4+ T cells were purified from thawed PBMCs by magnetic negative selection. There are 14 residues in the CDR3. Germline CDR1 and CDR2: SGHTA and FQGTGA. Trimming removed 2 bases at V and 4 bases at J, with 10 bases between. In regard to this clone: Its antigen is unidentified.

This TCR derives from a human donor with classical Hodgkin lymphoma. V gene TRBV7-3 combines with J gene TRBJ2-3; possible D gene TRBD1, 5 bases. What was sequenced was CD4+ T cells from blood. Here the CDR3 DNA reads TGTGCCAGCAGCTTACAGGGTCCCCCAGATACGCAGTATTTT. Translating it yields CASSLQGPPDTQYF. Full variable domain (rest looked up from reference TRBV7-3 and TRBJ2-3): GAGVSQTPSNKVTEKGKYVELRCDPISGHTALYWYRQSLGQGPEFLIYFQGTGAADDSGLPNDRFFAVRPEGSVSTLKIQRTERGDSAVYLCASSLQGPPDTQYFGPGTRLTVL.